The rows below give T cell receptor beta chains drawn from one sample of a study of blood T cell repertoires in COVID-19. Sequenced by immunoSEQ multiplex PCR; TCRdb stores in-frame clones only, minus some. The sample consists of about 150,000 clones, under 85% of them appearing once. Sequencing was performed on peripheral blood. These receptor sequences come from a man aged 60 to 69 with COVID-19, enrolled during active disease. Both conserved end residues are part of each CDR3. The D gene is left open where the match is weak. A clone size is listed for some rows: how often the clone was seen (once, few, many), or a class if it is expanded.

j_gene: TRBJ1-3; abundance: -; v_gene: TRBV2; d_gene: -; CDR3aa: CASNEFGVQGGNTIYF; CDR3nt: TGTGCCAGCAATGAGTTCGGGGTCCAAGGTGGGAACACCATATATTTT
j_gene: TRBJ2-7; abundance: -; v_gene: TRBV27; d_gene: TRBD1; CDR3aa: CASRPWGTGTYEQYF; CDR3nt: TGTGCCAGCAGACCCTGGGGGACAGGGACCTACGAGCAGTACTTC
j_gene: TRBJ2-3; abundance: -; v_gene: TRBV29-1; d_gene: -; CDR3aa: CSVVSGKQEDTQYF; CDR3nt: TGCAGCGTTGTTTCCGGAAAACAGGAAGATACGCAGTATTTT
j_gene: TRBJ2-7; abundance: -; v_gene: TRBV6-5; d_gene: TRBD2; CDR3aa: CASRTSDRSYEQYF; CDR3nt: TGTGCCAGCAGGACTAGCGACCGCTCCTACGAGCAGTACTTC
j_gene: TRBJ2-1; abundance: once; v_gene: TRBV19; d_gene: -; CDR3aa: CASRGGGNEQFF; CDR3nt: TGTGCCAGCAGAGGGGGGGGCAATGAGCAGTTCTTC
j_gene: TRBJ2-7; abundance: -; v_gene: TRBV19; d_gene: TRBD1; CDR3aa: CASSTDRGLYEQYF; CDR3nt: TGTGCCAGTAGTACGGACAGGGGGCTCTACGAGCAGTACTTC
j_gene: TRBJ1-2; abundance: -; v_gene: TRBV9; d_gene: TRBD1; CDR3aa: CASSVEGAGGYTF; CDR3nt: TGTGCCAGCAGCGTTGAGGGGGCAGGAGGCTACACCTTC
j_gene: TRBJ2-5; abundance: -; v_gene: TRBV29-1; d_gene: -; CDR3aa: CSVEEVSRSETQYF; CDR3nt: TGCAGCGTTGAAGAGGTATCTAGATCGGAGACCCAGTACTTC
j_gene: TRBJ1-2; abundance: -; v_gene: TRBV4-2; d_gene: -; CDR3aa: CASSRGSEANYGYTF; CDR3nt: TGTGCCAGCAGCCGCGGCAGTGAAGCTAACTATGGCTACACCTTC
j_gene: TRBJ2-1; abundance: -; v_gene: TRBV5-1; d_gene: -; CDR3aa: CASSLVSGSNNEQFF; CDR3nt: TGCGCCAGCAGCTTGGTAAGCGGCAGCAACAATGAGCAGTTCTTC
j_gene: TRBJ2-7; abundance: -; v_gene: TRBV7-8; d_gene: -; CDR3aa: CASSSDGTDHYEQYF; CDR3nt: TGTGCCAGCAGCTCCGACGGGACTGACCACTACGAGCAGTACTTC
j_gene: TRBJ2-1; abundance: -; v_gene: TRBV3-1/TRBV3-2; d_gene: -; CDR3aa: CASSQEGREQFF; CDR3nt: TGTGCCAGCAGCCAAGAAGGCAGGGAGCAGTTCTTC